This T cell receptor (beta chain) stems from a study of cytomegalovirus exposure and HLA in healthy donors. The PCR had 60 Vbeta and 13 Jbeta primers. Clones were read by immunoSEQ multiplex PCR, and TCRdb kept only the in-frame ones, dropping some. The sample contains under 200,000 clones, approximately 85% of which appear only once. CDR1 is SGHTA, CDR2 FQGTGA, per germline. The CDR3 runs to 16 residues. Between the trimmed V and J ends, which lost 1 base and 0 bases, there was a span of 12 bases. This TCR was sampled from a man aged 18 to 30 in good health and CMV-seropositive. V is TRBV7-3 and J is TRBJ1-1; no firm D call. The specimen was PBMCs. The CDR3 sequence is CASSLIGNGLNTEAFF. CDR3 DNA sequence: TGTGCCAGCAGCTTAATCGGGAACGGGTTGAACACTGAAGCTTTCTTT.